This is a list of T cell receptor beta chains from one sample in a study of blood T cell repertoires in COVID-19. Sequenced by immunoSEQ multiplex PCR; TCRdb stores in-frame clones only, minus some. The table includes 210,000 or so clones, just under 90% detected once. The sequencing sample was made of peripheral blood. These receptors all come from a young man with COVID-19, enrolled during active disease. The CDR3 runs from the conserved cysteine through the conserved F or W. Fields, in order: J gene, clone size, V gene, D gene, CDR3 DNA, CDR3 protein. D genes are given only for firm matches. Clone size appears in some rows only: once, few, many, or a class for an expanded clone.

TRBJ1-6,.,TRBV7-9,.,TGTGCCAGCAGCCCCAACGGAGGGGTGGAGGGTAATTCACCCCTCCACTTT,CASSPNGGVEGNSPLHF
TRBJ1-6,few,TRBV6-5,.,TGTGCCAGCAGTTCGTCGGGGGTTTATTCACCCCTCCACTTT,CASSSSGVYSPLHF
TRBJ2-3,.,TRBV6-5,.,TGTGCCAGCAGTTACAGGGGAGGAGCGGATACGCAGTATTTT,CASSYRGGADTQYF
TRBJ2-3,.,TRBV9,TRBD2,TGTGCCAGCAGCGCCGGGAGTCTAGCGGGCCTGGTAGATACGCAGTATTTT,CASSAGSLAGLVDTQYF
TRBJ2-1,.,TRBV5-4,.,TGTGCCAGCAGCCCGAGAACCCCCAGGGGCAATGAGCAGTTCTTC,CASSPRTPRGNEQFF
TRBJ1-3,.,TRBV6-5,TRBD1,TGTGCCAGCAGTTCCGACAGGGCTAACACCATATATTTT,CASSSDRANTIYF
TRBJ1-6,.,TRBV28,.,TGTGCCAGCAGTTGGACAGATAATTCACCCCTCCACTTT,CASSWTDNSPLHF
TRBJ2-1,.,TRBV24-1,.,TGTGCCACCAGTGACCGACAAACAGGGAATGAGCAGTTCTTC,CATSDRQTGNEQFF
TRBJ2-1,.,TRBV6-2/TRBV6-3,TRBD2,TGTGCCAGCAGTTCCGGGACTAGCGAGTACAATGAGCAGTTCTTC,CASSSGTSEYNEQFF
TRBJ2-7,.,TRBV24-1,TRBD2,TGTGCCACCAGTGACCCACGGGGAGGGAAATACGAGCAGTACTTC,CATSDPRGGKYEQYF
TRBJ2-3,.,TRBV7-3,TRBD1,TGTGCCAGCAGCCCACGGACAGGGTTCGCCACAGATACGCAGTATTTT,CASSPRTGFATDTQYF
TRBJ1-4,.,TRBV4-1,.,TGCGCCAGCAGCCAAGTCCCGAGTGAAAAACTGTTTTTT,CASSQVPSEKLFF
TRBJ1-4,once,TRBV6-5,.,TGTGCCAGCAGTTACTCAAGGGAGTTTGAAAAACTGTTTTTT,CASSYSREFEKLFF
TRBJ1-4,.,TRBV25-1,.,TGTGCCAGCAGTTTCAGGGGCGCGTATGATGAAAAACTGTTTTTT,CASSFRGAYDEKLFF
TRBJ2-6,.,TRBV11-3,TRBD1,TGTGCCAGCAGCTCCCGTCCCGGGACAGGGGCTGGGGCCAACGTCCTGACTTTC,CASSSRPGTGAGANVLTF
TRBJ1-2,.,TRBV7-9,.,TGTGCCAGCAGTTCCCCGAGGGGGTTGGTCTATGGCTACACCTTC,CASSSPRGLVYGYTF
TRBJ2-3,.,TRBV6-5,.,TGTGCCAGCAGTTACTCGGGAGCGGGGCAGGGGGATACGCAGTATTTT,CASSYSGAGQGDTQYF